Below, 22 T cell receptor beta chains from the same sample are listed, as sequenced in a study of CD8+CD57+ T cells in acquired aplastic anemia. Whoever was chosen for sequencing had shown CD8+CD57+ cell expansion by flow cytometry. Template material for TCR beta VDJ and CDR3 profiling consisted of genomic DNA. TCRdb processed the reads anew with MiXCR; each CDR3 protein has one entry. Of around 200,000 distinct CDR3 sequences listed, 65% were seen once; the top ten hold roughly 64%. The material sequenced was sorted CD4+, CD8+, or CD8+CD57+ T cells (not recorded which) from PBMCs. These receptors all come from a human donor with aplastic anemia.

This clonotype has only one observation. The gene calls are TRBV19 and TRBJ1-5, with a possible D match to TRBD1 (5 bases). This CDR3 contains 17 residues. Germline V gene sequence: CDR1 LNHDA, CDR2 SQIVND (reference sequence). Deletions cut 10 bases from V and 5 bases from J, with 27 bases between. The chain's CDR3 is CATRKGVGEGLDQPQHF. CDR3 in DNA: TGTGCCACCCGAAAAGGTGTAGGGGAAGGATTGGATCAGCCCCAGCATTTT.

This clonotype was seen just once. The chain employs TRBV29-1 and TRBJ1-2; D unresolved. V gave up 2 bases and J gave up 0 bases, with 13 bases separating them. This CDR3 region has 15 residues. Germline loops: CDR1 SQVTM, CDR2 ANQGSEA. Here the CDR3 DNA reads TGCAGCGTTGAAAGAACGGAAGGTACTAACTATGGCTACACCTTC. Protein: CSVERTEGTNYGYTF. Using reference TRBV29-1 and TRBJ1-2 for the parts outside the CDR3, the full variable domain is SAVISQKPSRDICQRGTSLTIQCQVDSQVTMMFWYRQQPGQSLTLIATANQGSEATYESGFVIDKFPISRPNLTFSTLTVSNMSPEDSSIYLCSVERTEGTNYGYTFGSGTRLTVV.

This clonotype has a single count. A much larger clone is a single base away; this may be a read error. The chain recombines TRBV9 with TRBJ2-3, with a weak D call TRBD2 (6 bases). CDR1 is SGDLS, CDR2 YYNGEE, per germline. V was pared by 4 bases and J by 2 bases, with 8 bases between. This CDR3 is built from 13 residues. CDR3 in amino acids: CASSPGDTDTQYF. The CDR3 bases are TGTGCCAGCAGCCCGGGGGACACAGATACGCAGTATTTT.

In its sample, this clonotype was seen a few times. The chain combines TRBV19 with TRBJ1-1; D unclear. The CDR3 spans 15 residues. Germline CDR1 is LNHDA and CDR2 is SQIVND (reference sequence). V lost 5 bases to trimming and J lost 2 bases, with 15 bases between them. CDR3 residues: CASSWGWSPNTEAFF. As DNA, the CDR3 is TGTGCCAGTAGTTGGGGTTGGAGCCCAAACACTGAAGCTTTCTTT.

This clonotype has a count of ten or more. This chain links TRBV27 with TRBJ2-7; possibly TRBD1 for D (6 bases). V was cut by 8 bases and J by 0 bases, with 14 bases left in between. This CDR3 comprises 14 residues. Germline V gene sequence: CDR1 MNHEY, CDR2 SMNVEV (reference sequence). As DNA, the CDR3 is TGTGCCAGCTGCCCTGGGGGCGGCTCCTACGAGCAGTACTTC. Amino acids: CASCPGGGSYEQYF.

This clonotype showed up many times. This chain connects TRBV11-2 to TRBJ2-6; TRBD2 is a possible D gene (6 bases). The V end was cut by 1 base, the J end by 0 bases, with 13 bases between. The germline gives CDR1 SGHAT, CDR2 FQNNGV. This CDR3 is built from 18 residues. In DNA form, the CDR3 reads TGTGCCAGCAGCTTAGTCTCGGCGGGGTACTCTGGGGCCAACGTCCTGACTTTC. It encodes CASSLVSAGYSGANVLTF. Full variable domain (remainder filled in from reference TRBV11-2 and TRBJ2-6): EAGVAQSPRYKIIEKRQSVAFWCNPISGHATLYWYQQILGQGPKLLIQFQNNGVVDDSQLPKDRFSAERLKGVDSTLKIQPAKLEDSAVYLCASSLVSAGYSGANVLTFGAGSRLTVL.

This chain uses TRBV20-1 with TRBJ1-2; D might be TRBD1 (6 bases). The V end was cut by 2 bases, the J end by 6 bases, with 19 bases between. Germline V CDR1 and CDR2: DFQATT, SNEGSKA (reference sequence). The CDR3 extends over 15 amino acids. The CDR3 DNA follows: TGCAGTGCTAGACTGGGACACGCACCCTGGGATGGCTACACCTTC. The encoded protein is CSARLGHAPWDGYTF.

This chain joins TRBV20-1 and TRBJ2-7, with a possible D match to TRBD2 (7 bases). The CDR3 covers 17 residues. CDR1 and CDR2 (germline): DFQATT, SNEGSKA (reference sequence). The V and J ends lost 0 bases and 2 bases respectively, with 20 bases between them. DNA for the CDR3: TGCAGTGCTAGAGATCGGACAGCGGGGCCGGTCCCCTACGAGCAGTACTTC. It yields the protein CSARDRTAGPVPYEQYF.

This clonotype was detected once. The chain has TRBV9 and TRBJ2-7; D call uncertain. Trimming took off 4 bases at V and 0 bases at J, with 11 bases between the two ends. The CDR3 is 14 residues long. Germline V gene sequence: CDR1 SGDLS, CDR2 YYNGEE. CDR3 residues: CASSPVAVSYEQYF. The CDR3 DNA reads TGTGCCAGCAGCCCCGTAGCAGTCTCCTACGAGCAGTACTTC.

The chain carries TRBV6-1 and TRBJ2-7; D call uncertain. V lost 7 bases and J 2 bases, leaving 12 bases between the germline ends. CDR3 length: 13 amino acids. Germline V gives CDR1 MNHNS, CDR2 SASEGT. The CDR3 sequence is CASNQQVAYEQYF. CDR3 in DNA: TGTGCCAGCAATCAGCAGGTTGCCTACGAGCAGTACTTC.

Comments on this clonotype: A junction boundary mismatches the germline segment, possibly from a read error. V usage is TRBV7-3 and J usage is TRBJ2-3, with D unresolved. Germline loops: CDR1 SGHTA, CDR2 FQGTGA. The CDR3 consists of 14 residues. The CDR3 spells CACSLGVGTDTQYF. In DNA form, the CDR3 reads TGTGCCTGCAGCTTAGGTGTAGGTACAGATACGCAGTATTTT. The full variable domain, with the rest looked up from reference TRBV7-3 and TRBJ2-3, is GAGVSQTPSNKVTEKGKYVELRCDPISGHTALYWYRQSLGQGPEFLIYFQGTGAADDSGLPNDRFFAVRPEGSVSTLKIQRTERGDSAVYLCACSLGVGTDTQYFGPGTRLTVL.

The chain combines TRBV20-1 with TRBJ1-2; 11 bases align to TRBD1. Germline-derived CDR1 and CDR2 are DFQATT and SNEGSKA (reference sequence). The CDR3 contains 11 residues. Here the CDR3 reads CRIGTGGGYTF. The CDR3 DNA reads as TGCAGGATCGGGACAGGGGGAGGCTACACCTTC.

This clonotype was detected only a few times. The rearrangement joins TRBV29-1 to TRBJ1-2; the D is unclear. Germline V gene data show CDR1 as SQVTM and CDR2 as ANQGSEA. The CDR3 is 12 amino acids. Trimming took off 2 bases at V and 3 bases at J, with 7 bases between the two ends. Here the CDR3 reads CSVESVDYGYTF. The CDR3 DNA reads as TGCAGCGTTGAATCCGTGGACTATGGCTACACCTTC.

The V and J genes are TRBV7-2 and TRBJ2-5; possibly TRBD1 or TRBD2 for D (5 bases each). The V gene's germline CDR1 is SGHTA and CDR2 FQGNSA. Trimming pared 8 bases from V and 5 bases from J, leaving 15 bases between. The CDR3 covers 13 residues. As DNA, the CDR3 is TGTGCCAGCGGTCAGAGGGGACGGGAGACCCAGTACTTC. It codes for CASGQRGRETQYF.

This clonotype showed up just a few times. This rearrangement joins TRBV7-2 to TRBJ1-5; possibly TRBD1 for D (6 bases). Germline-derived CDR1 and CDR2 are SGHTA and FQGNSA. Trimming removed 5 bases from V and 2 bases from J, with 19 bases in between. The CDR3 runs to 17 residues. This chain's CDR3 is CASSPSRLQGGNQPQHF. CDR3 in DNA: TGTGCCAGCAGCCCTAGCAGGTTACAGGGCGGCAATCAGCCCCAGCATTTT.

A few counts support this clonotype. The genes are TRBV5-4 and TRBJ1-2; 8 bases agree with TRBD1. Germline V CDR1 and CDR2: SGHNT, YYREEE (reference sequence). V trimming: 7 bases; J trimming: 4 bases; junction bases outside the gene matches: 9. The length of the CDR3 is 14 residues. The CDR3 nucleotides are TGTGCCAGCCGCTCAGGACAGGGACTCTATGGCTACACCTTC. Residues: CASRSGQGLYGYTF.

This clonotype has just one count. The chain employs TRBV14 and TRBJ2-7, with a possible D match to TRBD2 (5 bases). CDR3 length: 13 residues. Trimming left V 3 bases short and J 5 bases short, with 11 bases between. Germline loops: CDR1 SGHDN, CDR2 FVKESK. The CDR3 loop reads CASSQSGWHEQYF. DNA for the CDR3: TGTGCCAGCAGCCAGTCGGGGTGGCACGAGCAGTACTTC.

This clonotype was picked up a small number of times. The V gene is TRBV5-1, the J gene TRBJ2-5; possible D gene TRBD1, 5 bases. The CDR3 spans 14 residues. With 9 bases removed from V and 2 bases from J, the gap between germline ends came to 17 bases. Germline V CDR1 and CDR2: SGHRS, YFSETQ. CDR3 nucleotide sequence: TGCGCCATCGGCCTGGGGCAGGGACAAGAGACCCAGTACTTC. This gives the protein CAIGLGQGQETQYF.

This clonotype was observed a single time. The chain employs TRBV2 and TRBJ1-5, with 10 bases that match TRBD1. Germline V gene lookup returns CDR1 SNHLY and CDR2 FYNNEI. V lost 4 bases, J lost 6 bases, and 3 bases stayed unmatched. The CDR3 is 14 amino acids. The CDR3 coding sequence is TGTGCCAGCAGTGCAAGGACAGGGGGTCAGCCCCAGCATTTT. Amino acids: CASSARTGGQPQHF. Supplemented by reference TRBV2 and TRBJ1-5, the full variable domain reads EPEVTQTPSHQVTQMGQEVILRCVPISNHLYFYWYRQILGQKVEFLVSFYNNEISEKSEIFDDQFSVERPDGSNFTLKIRSTKLEDSAMYFCASSARTGGQPQHFGDGTRLSIL.

The chain links TRBV19 to TRBJ1-3; D is unclear. Trimming pared 1 base from V and 4 bases from J, leaving 2 bases between. This CDR3 is 12 amino acids long. Germline V CDR1 and CDR2: LNHDA, SQIVND (reference sequence). The chain's CDR3 is CASSIVGNTIYF. The CDR3 coding sequence is TGTGCCAGTAGTATAGTGGGAAACACCATATATTTT. The variable domain in full, completed from reference TRBV19 and TRBJ1-3, reads DGGITQSPKYLFRKEGQNVTLSCEQNLNHDAMYWYRQDPGQGLRLIYYSQIVNDFQKGDIAEGYSVSREKKESFPLTVTSAQKNPTAFYLCASSIVGNTIYFGEGSWLTVV.

In its sample, this clonotype was seen once. Since the CDR3 does not end with the conserved phenylalanine or tryptophan, this likely comes from a read error. V gene TRBV29-1 combines with J gene TRBJ2-3; the D gene is possibly TRBD1 (7 bases). Germline CDR1 reads SQVTM; CDR2 reads ANQGSEA. Trimming removed 2 bases at V and 0 bases at J, with 18 bases between. The length of the CDR3 is 17 residues. The CDR3 reads CSVEQGGEGRSTDTQYL. CDR3 coding DNA: TGCAGCGTTGAACAGGGGGGAGAGGGACGGAGCACAGATACGCAGTATCTT.

The chain links TRBV6-5 to TRBJ1-2; D ambiguous. Germline assignment: CDR1 MNHEY and CDR2 SVGAGI. V lost 1 base and J lost 4, with 10 bases in between. There are 14 residues in the CDR3. The CDR3 spells CASSYLGVLYGYTF. DNA for the CDR3: TGTGCCAGCAGTTACTTGGGAGTGCTCTATGGCTACACCTTC.